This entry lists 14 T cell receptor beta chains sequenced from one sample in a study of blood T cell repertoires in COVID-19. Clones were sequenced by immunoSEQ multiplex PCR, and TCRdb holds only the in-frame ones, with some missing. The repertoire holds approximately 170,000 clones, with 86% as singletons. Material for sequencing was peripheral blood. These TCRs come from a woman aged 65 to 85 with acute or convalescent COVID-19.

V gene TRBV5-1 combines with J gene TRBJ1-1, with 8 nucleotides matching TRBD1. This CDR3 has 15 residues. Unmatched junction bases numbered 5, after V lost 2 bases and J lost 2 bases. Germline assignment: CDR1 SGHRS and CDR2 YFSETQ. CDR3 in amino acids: CASSFGTGRNTEAFF. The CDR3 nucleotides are TGCGCCAGCAGCTTTGGGACAGGTCGAAACACTGAAGCTTTCTTT.

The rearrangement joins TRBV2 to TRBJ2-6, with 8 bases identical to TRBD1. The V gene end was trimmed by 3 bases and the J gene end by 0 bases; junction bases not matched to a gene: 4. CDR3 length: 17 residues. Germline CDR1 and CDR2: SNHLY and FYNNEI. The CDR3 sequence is CASSDWDRYSGANVLTF. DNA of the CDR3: TGTGCCAGCAGTGATTGGGACAGGTACTCTGGGGCCAACGTCCTGACTTTC.

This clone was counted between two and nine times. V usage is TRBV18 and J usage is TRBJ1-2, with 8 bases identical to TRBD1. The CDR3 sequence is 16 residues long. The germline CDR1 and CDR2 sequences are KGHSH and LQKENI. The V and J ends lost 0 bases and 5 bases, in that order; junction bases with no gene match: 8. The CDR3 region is CASSPPGQELRYGYTF. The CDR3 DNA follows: TGTGCCAGCTCACCACCGGGACAGGAACTACGTTATGGCTACACCTTC.

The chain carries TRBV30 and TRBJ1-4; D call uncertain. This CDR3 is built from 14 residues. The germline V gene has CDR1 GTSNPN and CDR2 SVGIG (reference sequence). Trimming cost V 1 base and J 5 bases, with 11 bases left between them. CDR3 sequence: CAWSAGGGNEKLFF. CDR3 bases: TGTGCCTGGAGTGCGGGTGGAGGGAATGAAAAACTGTTTTTT.

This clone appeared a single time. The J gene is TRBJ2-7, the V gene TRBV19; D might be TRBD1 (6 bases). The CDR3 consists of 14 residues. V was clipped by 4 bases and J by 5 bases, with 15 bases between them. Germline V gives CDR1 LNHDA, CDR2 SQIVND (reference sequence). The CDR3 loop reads CASSRPGTLNEQYF. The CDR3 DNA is TGTGCCAGTAGTAGACCCGGGACACTGAACGAGCAGTACTTC.

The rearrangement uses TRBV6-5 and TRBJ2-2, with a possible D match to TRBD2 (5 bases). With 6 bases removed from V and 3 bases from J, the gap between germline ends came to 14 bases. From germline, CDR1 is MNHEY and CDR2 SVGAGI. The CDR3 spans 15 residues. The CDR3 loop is CASSYGLAHTGELFF. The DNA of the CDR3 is TGTGCCAGCAGCTACGGGCTAGCTCACACCGGGGAGCTGTTTTTT.

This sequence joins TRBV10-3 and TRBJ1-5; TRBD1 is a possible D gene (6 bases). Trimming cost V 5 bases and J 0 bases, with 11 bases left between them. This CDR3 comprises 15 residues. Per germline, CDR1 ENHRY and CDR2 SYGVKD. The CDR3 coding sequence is TGTGCCATCAGTACAGGGACATATAGCAATCAGCCCCAGCATTTT. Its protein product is CAISTGTYSNQPQHF.

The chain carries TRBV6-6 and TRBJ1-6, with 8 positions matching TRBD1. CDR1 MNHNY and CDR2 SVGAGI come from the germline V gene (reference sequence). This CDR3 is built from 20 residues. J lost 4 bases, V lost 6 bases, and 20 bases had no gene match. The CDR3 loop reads CASSRRTGRVVGWYNSPLHF. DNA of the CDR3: TGTGCCAGCAGCCGAAGGACAGGGCGCGTAGTAGGGTGGTATAATTCACCCCTCCACTTT.

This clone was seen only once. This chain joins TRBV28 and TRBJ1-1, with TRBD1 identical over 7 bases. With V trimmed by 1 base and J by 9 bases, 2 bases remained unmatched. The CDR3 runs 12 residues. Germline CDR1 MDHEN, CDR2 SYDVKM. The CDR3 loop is CASSLLRGQAFF. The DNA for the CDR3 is TGTGCCAGCAGTTTATTAAGGGGGCAAGCTTTCTTT.

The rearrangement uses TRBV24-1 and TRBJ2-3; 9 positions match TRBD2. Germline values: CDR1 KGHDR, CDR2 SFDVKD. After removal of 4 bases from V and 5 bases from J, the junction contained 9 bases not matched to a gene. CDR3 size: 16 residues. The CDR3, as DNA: TGTGCCACCAGTGAACAACTAGCGGGCCGGGGAGATACGCAGTATTTT. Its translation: CATSEQLAGRGDTQYF.

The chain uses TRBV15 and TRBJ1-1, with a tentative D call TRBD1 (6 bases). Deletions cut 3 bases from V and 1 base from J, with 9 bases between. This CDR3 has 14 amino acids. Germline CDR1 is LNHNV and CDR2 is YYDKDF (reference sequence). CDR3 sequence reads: CATSSGGANTEAFF. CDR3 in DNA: TGTGCCACCAGCAGTGGGGGGGCGAACACTGAAGCTTTCTTT.

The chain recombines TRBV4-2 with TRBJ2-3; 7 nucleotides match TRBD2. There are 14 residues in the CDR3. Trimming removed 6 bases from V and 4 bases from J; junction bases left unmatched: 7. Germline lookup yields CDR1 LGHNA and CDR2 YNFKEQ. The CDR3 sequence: CASRGGGAADTQYF. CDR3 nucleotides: TGTGCCAGCAGGGGGGGAGGGGCAGCAGATACGCAGTATTTT.

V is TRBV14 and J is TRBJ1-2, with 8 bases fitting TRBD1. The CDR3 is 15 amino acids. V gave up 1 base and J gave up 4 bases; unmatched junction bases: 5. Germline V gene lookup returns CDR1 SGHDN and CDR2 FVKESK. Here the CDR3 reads CASSQVGTGVYGYTF. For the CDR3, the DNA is TGTGCCAGCAGCCAAGTTGGGACAGGAGTCTATGGCTACACCTTC.

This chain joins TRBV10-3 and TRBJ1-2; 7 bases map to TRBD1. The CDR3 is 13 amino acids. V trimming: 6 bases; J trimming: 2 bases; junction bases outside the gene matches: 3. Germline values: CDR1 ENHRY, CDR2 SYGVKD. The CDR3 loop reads CAISRDSNYGYTF. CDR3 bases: TGTGCCATCAGCCGGGACAGCAACTATGGCTACACCTTC.